This T cell receptor (beta chain) was sequenced for a study of T cells in localized non-small cell lung cancer. General study findings and limits: Appearing in adjacent lung were a median roughly 60 of the top 100 tumor clones. Because only a single region of the tumor was sequenced, heterogeneity remains possible.

Sequencing used immunoSEQ multiplex PCR; TCRdb keeps in-frame clones, though not all of them. Of roughly 17,000 clones in the sample, around 89% are singletons; the top ten hold 3.7%. In regard to this clone: The antigen remains unidentified.

V lost 0 bases, J lost 8 bases, and 9 bases lay in between. The CDR3 is 13 amino acids. Germline lookup yields CDR1 MGHRA and CDR2 YSYEKL. The sequences come from peripheral blood, collected before any cancer treatment. The source of this sequence is a male donor at least 60 years old with stage II squamous cell lung carcinoma. The rearrangement links TRBV4-1 to TRBJ2-3; tentative D call: TRBD1 (5 bases). The CDR3 loop is CASSQEDMGTQYF. CDR3 DNA: TGCGCCAGCAGCCAAGAGGACATGGGTACGCAGTATTTT.